This T cell receptor (beta chain) was obtained from a study of cytomegalovirus exposure and HLA in healthy donors. Study summary: In an earlier analysis, 95 million to 140 million unique TCR beta sequences were found from some 200 million T cells.

Vbeta (60) and Jbeta (13) primers were used in the PCR. Here immunoSEQ multiplex PCR was the method, and the copy in TCRdb shows in-frame clones only, minus some. The table has about 130,000 clones, approximately 82% seen once; the top ten hold 20%. The CDR3 has 14 residues. Trimming took off 5 bases at V and 5 bases at J, with 15 bases between the two ends. Germline CDR1 reads LNHDA; CDR2 reads SQIVND (reference sequence). The study, taken as a whole, reports: Roughly uniform depth of sequencing across donors was assumed in presence/absence analyses.

Notes on this clone: Its antigen remains unidentified.

The clonotype was recovered from a young man in good health and CMV-seropositive. This sequence joins TRBV19 and TRBJ2-5; tentatively, D is TRBD1 (6 bases). The source material was PBMCs. CDR3 nucleotides: TGTGCCAGTAGTGGGACACTCAGAAGGGAGACCCAGTACTTC. It specifies CASSGTLRRETQYF.